This TCR beta chain came from a study of regulatory T cells in long-lasting Graves disease. Specified time point: newly diagnosed GD, antithyroid drugs for less than 3 months. Preparation of the TCR library used RNA extracted from PBMCs. This clonotype came up many times. Its antigen is not known. Trimming cost V 6 bases and J 0 bases; bases outside gene matches: 3. The CDR3 loop spans 14 amino acids. CDR1 and CDR2 from the germline V gene are MNHNS and SASEGT. Findings and caveats of the study: Whereas 1,000 or so public clonotypes were shared by new patients, persistent patients shared more, at some 2,500.

iRepertoire HTBI primers and Arm-PCR of CDR3 regions built TCR beta libraries. TCRdb re-called the multiplex PCR reads through MiXCR, storing one row per CDR3 protein. The repertoire consists of around 250,000 distinct CDR3 sequences, with just over 20% occurring once and the leading ten covering 11% to 15%. The input for sequencing was peripheral blood mononuclear cells (PBMCs), taken at new diagnosis, from a patient treated with antithyroid drugs. The sequence was obtained from a female donor with Graves disease. The chain employs TRBV6-1 and TRBJ2-3, with 7 bases that match TRBD1. CDR3 coding DNA: TGTGCCAGCAGCAGGGACAGAAGCACAGATACGCAGTATTTT. Translation gives CASSRDRSTDTQYF.